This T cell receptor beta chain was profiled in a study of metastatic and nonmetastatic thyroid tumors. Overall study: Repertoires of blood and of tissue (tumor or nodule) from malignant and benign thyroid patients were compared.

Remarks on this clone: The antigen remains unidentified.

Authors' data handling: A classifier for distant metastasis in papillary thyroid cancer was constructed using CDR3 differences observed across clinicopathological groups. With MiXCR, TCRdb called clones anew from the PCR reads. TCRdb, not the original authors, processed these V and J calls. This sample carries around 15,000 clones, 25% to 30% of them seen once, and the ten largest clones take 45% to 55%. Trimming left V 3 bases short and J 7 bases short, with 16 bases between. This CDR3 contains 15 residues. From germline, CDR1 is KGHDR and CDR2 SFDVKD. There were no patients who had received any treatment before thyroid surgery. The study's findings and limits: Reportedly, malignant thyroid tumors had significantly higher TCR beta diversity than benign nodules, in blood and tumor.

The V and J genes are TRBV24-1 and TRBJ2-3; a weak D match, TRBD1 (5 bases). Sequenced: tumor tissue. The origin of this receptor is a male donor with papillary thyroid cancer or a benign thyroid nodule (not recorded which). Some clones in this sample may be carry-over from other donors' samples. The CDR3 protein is CATSDPTTSGNTQYF. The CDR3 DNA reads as TGTGCCACCAGTGATCCAACCACCTCAGGGAATACGCAGTATTTT.